The 32 T cell receptor beta chains presented below share a single source sample, sequenced in a study of T cell clonotyping in hematopoietic cell transplantation. The repertoire was sequenced with immunoSEQ multiplex PCR; TCRdb's copy has only in-frame clones and lacks some. Among approximately 10,000 clones listed, about half were seen once. Source: PBMCs, taken 30 days after allogeneic stem cell transplant. The source of these receptors is a male patient between 50 and 60 years old who had an allogeneic stem cell transplant from an unrelated donor, so the T cells may come from the graft donor. Some clones in this sample may be carry-over from other donors' samples.

The J gene is TRBJ2-2, the V gene TRBV7-3; 7 nucleotides align to TRBD1. The CDR3 runs to 16 residues. Trimming cost V 4 bases and J 2 bases; bases outside gene matches: 7. CDR1 SGHTA and CDR2 FQGTGA come from the germline V gene. The CDR3 loop is CASSSAGTANTGELFF. The CDR3 DNA reads TGTGCCAGCAGCTCGGCCGGGACAGCAAACACCGGGGAGCTGTTTTTT.

The J gene is TRBJ1-2, the V gene TRBV30; tentative D call: TRBD1 (6 bases). CDR1 GTSNPN and CDR2 SVGIG come from the germline V gene (reference sequence). The CDR3 spans 15 residues. V shed 2 bases and J shed 7 bases, with 20 bases lying between them. CDR3 amino acids: CAWSLPPQGGFGYTF. The CDR3 region has the DNA TGTGCCTGGAGTCTCCCCCCACAGGGAGGGTTTGGCTACACCTTC.

J is TRBJ2-7 and V is TRBV30; the D gene could be TRBD1 or TRBD2 (5 bases each). Deletions cut 5 bases from V and 4 bases from J, with 12 bases between. This CDR3 is 12 amino acids long. CDR1 GTSNPN and CDR2 SVGIG come from the germline V gene (reference sequence). The CDR3 here is CAWGTLKYEQYF. CDR3 sequence (DNA): TGTGCCTGGGGGACCTTAAAGTACGAGCAGTACTTC.

This clone has only a few counts. This rearrangement joins TRBV30 to TRBJ1-1; D gene unclear. Trimming left V 1 base short and J 8 bases short, with 11 bases between. The length of the CDR3 is 12 residues. Germline CDR1 is GTSNPN and CDR2 is SVGIG (reference sequence). In DNA, the CDR3 is TGTGCCTGGAGTGGAGCGACCGCCGAAGCTTTCTTT. Residues: CAWSGATAEAFF. Based on the CDR3 plus reference TRBV30 and TRBJ1-1, the full variable domain is SQTIHQWPATLVQPVGSPLSLECTVEGTSNPNLYWYRQAAGRGLQLLFYSVGIGQISSEVPQNLSASRPQDRQFILSSKKLLLSDSGFYLCAWSGATAEAFFGQGTRLTVV.

This rearrangement joins TRBV28 to TRBJ1-6; a possible D gene is TRBD1 (5 bases). The CDR3 extends over 16 amino acids. V lost 7 bases to trimming and J lost 5 bases, with 18 bases between them. Germline V gene sequence: CDR1 MDHEN, CDR2 SYDVKM. CDR3 amino acids: CASTPSSGLDNSPLHF. CDR3 DNA: TGTGCCAGCACCCCGTCCTCGGGACTGGATAATTCACCCCTCCACTTT.

The rearrangement joins TRBV30 to TRBJ2-7, with 7 bases that match TRBD1. The germline V gene encodes CDR1 GTSNPN and CDR2 SVGIG (reference sequence). The CDR3 has 12 residues. Germline trimming cut 3 bases from V and 2 bases from J; bases unmatched to any gene: 1. The CDR3 protein is CAWRRGPYEQYF. The CDR3, as DNA: TGTGCCTGGAGAAGGGGGCCCTACGAGCAGTACTTC.

The chain recombines TRBV7-2 with TRBJ1-4; 7 bases are a match to TRBD1. After removal of 5 bases from V and 5 bases from J, the junction contained 2 bases not matched to a gene. CDR1 and CDR2 from the germline V gene are SGHTA and FQGNSA. There are 13 residues in the CDR3. The CDR3 reads CASSTGQNEKLFF. DNA of the CDR3: TGTGCCAGCAGCACGGGACAGAATGAAAAACTGTTTTTT.

This clone occurred a few times. The chain joins TRBV28 to TRBJ1-1; D gene unclear. V dropped 1 base and J dropped 1 base, with 10 bases sitting between them. The CDR3 runs to 15 residues. Germline V CDR1 and CDR2: MDHEN, SYDVKM. CDR3 loop: CASSLFVPPNTEAFF. CDR3 bases: TGTGCCAGCAGTTTATTTGTCCCACCGAACACTGAAGCTTTCTTT. The whole variable domain, remainder taken from reference TRBV28 and TRBJ1-1, is DVKVTQSSRYLVKRTGEKVFLECVQDMDHENMFWYRQDPGLGLRLIYFSYDVKMKEKGDIPEGYSVSREKKERFSLILESASTNQTSMYLCASSLFVPPNTEAFFGQGTRLTVV.

The gene calls are TRBV30 and TRBJ2-3; no firm D call. The CDR3 extends over 12 amino acids. V was shortened by 2 bases and J by 4 bases, with 7 bases between the two germline ends. Germline V gene lookup returns CDR1 GTSNPN and CDR2 SVGIG (reference sequence). CDR3 coding DNA: TGTGCCTGGAGTAGCGTGGCAGATACGCAGTATTTT. Protein sequence: CAWSSVADTQYF.

This chain connects TRBV9 to TRBJ2-5, with 7 bases lining up with TRBD1. CDR1 and CDR2 from the germline V gene are SGDLS and YYNGEE. With V trimmed by 3 bases and J by 1 base, 3 bases remained unmatched. The CDR3 contains 14 residues. The CDR3 here is CASSGGQPQETQYF. The CDR3 DNA is TGTGCCAGCAGCGGGGGACAGCCCCAAGAGACCCAGTACTTC.

The CDR3 protein is CASSLADTAFF. CDR3 DNA sequence: TGTGCCAGCAGCTTGGCGGATACGGCTTTCTTT. The chain couples TRBV7-3 to TRBJ1-1; no firm D call. V was shortened by 3 bases and J by 11 bases, with 10 bases between the two germline ends. The V gene's germline CDR1 is SGHTA and CDR2 FQGTGA. This CDR3 spans 11 amino acids. The full variable domain, in which reference TRBV7-3 and TRBJ1-1 provide the parts outside the CDR3, is GAGVSQTPSNKVTEKGKYVELRCDPISGHTALYWYRQSLGQGPEFLIYFQGTGAADDSGLPNDRFFAVRPEGSVSTLKIQRTERGDSAVYLCASSLADTAFFGQGTRLTVV.

The chain is built from TRBV30 and TRBJ1-5; possibly TRBD1 for D (5 bases). Germline V gives CDR1 GTSNPN, CDR2 SVGIG (reference sequence). CDR3 length equals 13 residues. The V end was cut by 3 bases, the J end by 6 bases, with 12 bases between. CDR3 DNA sequence: TGTGCCTGGAGAGGAGGGGTGGGTCAGCCCCAGCATTTT. It encodes CAWRGGVGQPQHF.

V usage is TRBV7-9 and J usage is TRBJ1-4, with no clear D. The CDR3 covers 15 residues. The germline V gene has CDR1 SEHNR and CDR2 FQNEAQ (reference sequence). Trimming stripped 0 bases from V and 3 bases from J, with 8 bases between. Written as DNA, the CDR3 is TGTGCCAGCAGCTTAGCTTGGGAACCTAATGAAAAACTGTTTTTT. As protein: CASSLAWEPNEKLFF.

The rearrangement joins TRBV6-6 to TRBJ1-5; D perhaps matches TRBD1 (5 bases). Germline CDR1 and CDR2: MNHNY and SVGAGI (reference sequence). The CDR3 has 15 residues. V lost 5 bases, J lost 4 bases, and 15 bases lay in between. As DNA, the CDR3 is TGTGCCAGCAGTCTGGAGTGGCGGGGGAATCAGCCCCAGCATTTT. It encodes CASSLEWRGNQPQHF.

The chain recombines TRBV2 with TRBJ2-2; 9 bases agree with TRBD1. In germline, CDR1 is SNHLY, CDR2 FYNNEI. The CDR3 has 14 residues. The J segment lost 7 bases and the V segment lost 7 bases, leaving 7 bases of the junction unmatched. CDR3 coding DNA: TGTGCCAGCAAGTTGGGACAGGGCAACGGGGAGCTGTTTTTT. The encoded protein is CASKLGQGNGELFF.

The chain links TRBV30 to TRBJ2-2; the D gene is possibly TRBD2 (6 bases). The CDR3 extends over 16 amino acids. The germline CDR1 and CDR2 sequences are GTSNPN and SVGIG (reference sequence). V was clipped by 6 bases and J by 5 bases, with 22 bases between them. The CDR3 DNA follows: TGTGCCTGCCGCGTCGGAGGCGGGACGCGGACCGGGGAGCTGTTTTTT. This sequence encodes CACRVGGGTRTGELFF.

This clone has just a few counts. This rearrangement joins TRBV5-6 to TRBJ1-2; D not certain. This CDR3 spans 13 amino acids. Per the germline V gene, CDR1 is SGHDT and CDR2 is YYEEEE. V was trimmed by 4 bases and J by 8 bases, leaving 15 bases between them. The CDR3 spells CASSQGRAGGYTF. As DNA, the CDR3 is TGTGCCAGCAGCCAAGGGAGAGCGGGCGGCTACACCTTC.

The chain couples TRBV4-2 to TRBJ2-1; unclear D gene. The CDR3 covers 14 residues. Germline V gene sequence: CDR1 LGHNA, CDR2 YNFKEQ. Trimming cost V 1 base and J 11 bases, with 15 bases left between them. CDR3 loop: CASSQGARGRKQFF. CDR3 DNA sequence: TGTGCCAGCAGCCAAGGAGCGAGAGGTCGGAAGCAGTTCTTC.

The rearrangement joins TRBV6-6 to TRBJ1-5; D remains ambiguous. Germline values: CDR1 MNHNY, CDR2 SVGAGI (reference sequence). The CDR3 contains 13 residues. V lost 5 bases and J lost 5, with 10 bases in between. DNA for the CDR3: TGTGCCAGCAGTGCGGGCGGAGATCAGCCCCAGCATTTT. Translated: CASSAGGDQPQHF.

This rearrangement joins TRBV30 to TRBJ1-2; D uncertain. This CDR3 comprises 14 residues. Germline V gene sequence: CDR1 GTSNPN, CDR2 SVGIG (reference sequence). V was trimmed by 5 bases and J by 2 bases, leaving 15 bases between them. The CDR3 sequence: CAWVSDSGNYGYTF. In DNA form, the CDR3 reads TGTGCCTGGGTCTCGGACTCAGGAAACTATGGCTACACCTTC.

This clone appeared a few times. CDR3 loop: CASSQGDSLYEQYF. The DNA of the CDR3 is TGCGCCAGCAGCCAAGGGGACAGCCTCTACGAGCAGTACTTC. This sequence joins TRBV4-1 and TRBJ2-7, with 7 nucleotides matching TRBD1. The germline CDR1 and CDR2 sequences are MGHRA and YSYEKL. There are 14 residues in the CDR3. The V gene end was trimmed by 1 base and the J gene end by 3 bases; junction bases not matched to a gene: 3.

The chain recombines TRBV30 with TRBJ2-7; D unclear. CDR1 and CDR2 (germline): GTSNPN, SVGIG (reference sequence). V was shortened by 2 bases and J by 1 base, with 6 bases between the two germline ends. The CDR3 length is 12 residues. Here the CDR3 DNA reads TGTGCCTGGAGTCCCCAATCCTACGAGCAGTACTTC. This codes for CAWSPQSYEQYF.

The rearrangement links TRBV30 to TRBJ1-2, with a weak D call TRBD1 (5 bases). Germline CDR1 reads GTSNPN; CDR2 reads SVGIG (reference sequence). V shed 0 bases and J shed 7 bases, with 18 bases lying between them. The CDR3 runs to 15 residues. The CDR3 region is CAWSVRRRGPGGYTF. CDR3 bases: TGTGCCTGGAGTGTCAGAAGAAGGGGCCCCGGTGGCTACACCTTC.

The chain couples TRBV6-5 to TRBJ1-5; the D is unclear. Trimming removed 2 bases at V and 0 bases at J, with 8 bases between. CDR3 length: 15 residues. From germline, CDR1 is MNHEY and CDR2 SVGAGI. This chain's CDR3 is CASSYDTNSNQPQHF. The CDR3, as DNA: TGTGCCAGCAGTTACGACACGAATAGCAATCAGCCCCAGCATTTT.

In this sample, this clone is large (0.1 to 1%). This chain links TRBV6-5 with TRBJ1-5; 8 nucleotides match TRBD1. This CDR3 comprises 15 residues. Trimming at V came to 2 bases and at J to 6 bases, leaving 6 bases not matched to a gene. Germline loops: CDR1 MNHEY, CDR2 SVGAGI. The CDR3 is CASSYSQGAAQPQHF. CDR3 nucleotide sequence: TGTGCCAGCAGTTACAGTCAGGGGGCGGCTCAGCCCCAGCATTTT.

The chain employs TRBV27 and TRBJ2-5; 9 bases map to TRBD1. Losses at the gene ends were 4 bases for V and 2 bases for J; bases not matched to a gene: 8. The length of the CDR3 is 16 residues. Germline V gene lookup returns CDR1 MNHEY and CDR2 SMNVEV (reference sequence). In DNA form, the CDR3 reads TGTGCCAGCAGTTCAGGGACAGGGAGGGTACAAGAGACCCAGTACTTC. Protein: CASSSGTGRVQETQYF.

V and J are TRBV29-1 and TRBJ1-2; TRBD1 matches 8 bases. The germline V gene has CDR1 SQVTM and CDR2 ANQGSEA. V was clipped by 0 bases and J by 8 bases; unmatched bases: 11. The CDR3 length is 15 residues. CDR3 sequence reads: CSVEEWTGKEKGYTF. CDR3 bases: TGCAGCGTTGAAGAATGGACAGGGAAGGAGAAAGGCTACACCTTC.

The table lists this clone with a few counts. The genes are TRBV29-1 and TRBJ2-2; no clear D gene. Germline assignment: CDR1 SQVTM and CDR2 ANQGSEA. V was pared by 4 bases and J by 6 bases, with 3 bases between. The CDR3 spans 10 residues. This chain's CDR3 is CSVVAGELFF. The CDR3 DNA reads as TGCAGCGTTGTGGCCGGGGAGCTGTTTTTT.

The chain links TRBV6-5 to TRBJ1-1; D call uncertain. The length of the CDR3 is 14 residues. CDR1 and CDR2 (germline): MNHEY, SVGAGI. V was clipped by 0 bases and J by 8 bases, with 13 bases between them. The CDR3 nucleotides are TGTGCCAGCAGTTACTCGTCATGGGAGACCGAAGCTTTCTTT. It is translated as CASSYSSWETEAFF.

Concerning this clone: At one of its ends the junction is not consistent with the germline gene, which may arise from a read error. The gene calls are TRBV29-1 and TRBJ1-2; TRBD1 agrees at 9 bases. In germline, CDR1 is SQVTM, CDR2 ANQGSEA. The CDR3 length is 13 residues. The CDR3 sequence: CSGGQGMNYGYTF. DNA of the CDR3: TGCAGCGGCGGACAGGGGATGAACTATGGCTATACCTTC.

The chain has TRBV7-2 and TRBJ2-7, with 7 nucleotides matching TRBD2. The V gene end was trimmed by 4 bases and the J gene end by 3 bases; junction bases not matched to a gene: 6. Germline CDR1 reads SGHTA; CDR2 reads FQGNSA. The CDR3 contains 14 residues. The CDR3 DNA is TGTGCCAGCAGCTATCGCGGGGGATTCTACGAGCAGTACTTC. This gives the protein CASSYRGGFYEQYF.

CDR3 in amino acids: CASSRLVNTEAFF. The CDR3, as DNA: TGTGCCAGCAGTCGACTAGTGAACACTGAAGCTTTCTTT. This sequence joins TRBV2 and TRBJ1-1; no firm D call. The CDR3 spans 13 residues. From germline, CDR1 is SNHLY and CDR2 FYNNEI. V was clipped by 5 bases and J by 0 bases, with 7 bases between them.